This note documents a single T cell receptor (beta chain) sequence. Germline V gives CDR1 SGDLS, CDR2 YYNGEE. The trim removed 3 bases at V and 0 bases at J, leaving 11 bases unmatched. The CDR3 runs to 17 residues. Measured with immunoSEQ multiplex PCR; TCRdb has only the in-frame clones, and not every one. Among under 250,000 clones, around nine tenths were seen once, and the ten largest hold 1.5% to 2%. These data are taken from a study of blood T cell repertoires in COVID-19. Sequenced material: peripheral blood. The receptor comes from a woman aged 55-70 years who had recovered from COVID-19. The chain has TRBV9 and TRBJ2-7; 8 nucleotides agree with TRBD1. This chain's CDR3 is CASSAQLQGAHSYEQYF. In DNA form, the CDR3 reads TGTGCCAGCAGCGCGCAACTCCAGGGGGCCCACTCCTACGAGCAGTACTTC.